This TCR beta chain was obtained from a study of T-cell reconstitution after alpha-beta-depleted transplantation in children. At least ten counts were recorded for this clonotype. V was clipped by 5 bases and J by 5 bases; unmatched bases: 14. This CDR3 spans 17 amino acids. Preparation of the TCRbeta library involved a method that used unique molecular identifiers. Each CDR3 protein gets one entry after TCRdb re-called the PCR reads with MiXCR. The repertoire holds around 400,000 distinct CDR3 sequences, with roughly 21% as singletons. This TCR came from a human donor who donated a stem cell graft to a child with acute myeloid leukemia. The sequencing here drew on PBMCs from the stem cell graft donor, taken from the stem cell graft. The rearrangement joins TRBV12-3 or TRBV12-4 to TRBJ2-2, with 7 bases lining up with TRBD2. This chain's CDR3 is CASSTRGGRSVTGELFF. The CDR3 DNA is TGTGCCAGCAGTACCCGGGGAGGGCGTTCGGTGACCGGGGAGCTGTTTTTT.